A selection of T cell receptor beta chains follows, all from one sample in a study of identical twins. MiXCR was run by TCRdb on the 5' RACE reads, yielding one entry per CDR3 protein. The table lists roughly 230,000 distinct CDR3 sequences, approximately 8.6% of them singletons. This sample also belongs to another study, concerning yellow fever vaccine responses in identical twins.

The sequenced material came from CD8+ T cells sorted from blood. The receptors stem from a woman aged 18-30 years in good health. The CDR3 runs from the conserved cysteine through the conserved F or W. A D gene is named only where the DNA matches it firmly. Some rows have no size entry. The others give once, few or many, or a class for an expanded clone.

DNA: TGTGCCAGCCGACAGGGGGTACCCTACAATGAGCAGTTCTTC
CDR3: CASRQGVPYNEQFF
length: 14
size: -
J: TRBJ2-1
D: TRBD1
V: TRBV27

DNA: TGCGCCAGCAGCCAATCTCCCGGGGGGAGCTCCTACAATGAGCAGTTCTTC
CDR3: CASSQSPGGSSYNEQFF
length: 17
size: -
J: TRBJ2-1
D: TRBD2
V: TRBV4-3

DNA: TGTGCCAGCAGTTTATTAGGGCCCCTAGGGACCCAGTACTTC
CDR3: CASSLLGPLGTQYF
length: 14
size: -
J: TRBJ2-5
D: -
V: TRBV12-3/TRBV12-4

DNA: TGTGCCAGCAGCAGTGATTTGGGGCCTCAGCCCCAGCATTTT
CDR3: CASSSDLGPQPQHF
length: 14
size: -
J: TRBJ1-5
D: -
V: TRBV6-2/TRBV6-3

DNA: TGTGCCAGCAGCTTCGAACAGGGGACCTACGAGCAGTACTTC
CDR3: CASSFEQGTYEQYF
length: 14
size: few
J: TRBJ2-7
D: TRBD1
V: TRBV7-2

DNA: TGTGCCAGCAGCCAAGAAGGGAGGGAATCAGAGACCCAGTACTTC
CDR3: CASSQEGRESETQYF
length: 15
size: -
J: TRBJ2-5
D: TRBD2
V: TRBV4-2

DNA: TGTGCCAGCACCCTTGGGGCGGACAGGATTGGGAACACCGGGGAGCTGTTTTTT
CDR3: CASTLGADRIGNTGELFF
length: 18
size: few
J: TRBJ2-2
D: TRBD1
V: TRBV7-6

DNA: TGTGCCAGCAGCGGCGGGGGCTTACAAGAGACCCAGTACTTC
CDR3: CASSGGGLQETQYF
length: 14
size: -
J: TRBJ2-5
D: -
V: TRBV9

DNA: TGCAGTGCTAGATGGTACAGGGATCAGCATTTT
CDR3: CSARWYRDQHF
length: 11
size: -
J: TRBJ1-5
D: -
V: TRBV20-1

DNA: TGTGCCAGCAGCCCGATCCAGAGCTCCTACAATGAGCAGTTCTTC
CDR3: CASSPIQSSYNEQFF
length: 15
size: many
J: TRBJ2-1
D: -
V: TRBV7-9

DNA: TGTGCCAGCAGCTTGGGGGCAGCGGCCCGGGAGTATTTT
CDR3: CASSLGAAAREYF
length: 13
size: many
J: TRBJ2-3
D: -
V: TRBV5-6

DNA: TGTGCCAGCGAGGGGGGGCATTACAATGAGCAGTTCTTC
CDR3: CASEGGHYNEQFF
length: 13
size: -
J: TRBJ2-1
D: -
V: TRBV12-3/TRBV12-4

DNA: TGTGCCAGCAGCCTGGGGCCGGCCGCCTATAATTCACCCCTCCACTTT
CDR3: CASSLGPAAYNSPLHF
length: 16
size: -
J: TRBJ1-6
D: -
V: TRBV6-1

DNA: TGTGCCATCAGCGACAGTGAAGAGACCCAGTACTTC
CDR3: CAISDSEETQYF
length: 12
size: many
J: TRBJ2-5
D: -
V: TRBV10-3

DNA: TGTGCCAGCAGTTGGAGTAGGGGTACGCAGTATTTT
CDR3: CASSWSRGTQYF
length: 12
size: -
J: TRBJ2-3
D: -
V: TRBV25-1

DNA: TGTGCCAGCAGTTTGACAGGGATAAGCTCCTACAATGAGCAGTTCTTC
CDR3: CASSLTGISSYNEQFF
length: 16
size: -
J: TRBJ2-1
D: TRBD1
V: TRBV6-5

DNA: TGTGCCAGCAGCAAAGGGCAGGGAGTGGCGTACTTC
CDR3: CASSKGQGVAYF
length: 12
size: -
J: TRBJ2-7
D: -
V: TRBV6-5

DNA: TGTGCCAGCAGTTTATTGCGGTCCGGCACAGATACGCAGTATTTT
CDR3: CASSLLRSGTDTQYF
length: 15
size: many
J: TRBJ2-3
D: -
V: TRBV27

DNA: TGTGCCAGCAGCTGGGGACAGGGGAACACTGAAGCTTTCTTT
CDR3: CASSWGQGNTEAFF
length: 14
size: few
J: TRBJ1-1
D: TRBD1
V: TRBV5-5